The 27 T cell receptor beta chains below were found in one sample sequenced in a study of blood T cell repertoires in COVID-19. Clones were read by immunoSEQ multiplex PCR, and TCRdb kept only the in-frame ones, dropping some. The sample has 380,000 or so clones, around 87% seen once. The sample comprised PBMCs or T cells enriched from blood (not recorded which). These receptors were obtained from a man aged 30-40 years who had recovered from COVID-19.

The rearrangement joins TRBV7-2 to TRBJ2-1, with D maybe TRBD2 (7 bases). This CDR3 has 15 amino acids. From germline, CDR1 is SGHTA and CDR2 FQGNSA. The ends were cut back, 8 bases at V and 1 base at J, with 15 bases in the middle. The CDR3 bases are TGTGCCAGCCTATGGGGGGGCGGTTCCTACAATGAGCAGTTCTTC. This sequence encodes CASLWGGGSYNEQFF.

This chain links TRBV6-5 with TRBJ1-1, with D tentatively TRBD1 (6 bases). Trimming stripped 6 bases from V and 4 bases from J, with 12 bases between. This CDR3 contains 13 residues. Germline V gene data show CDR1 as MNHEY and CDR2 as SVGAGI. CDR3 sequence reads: CASSLTRGTEAFF. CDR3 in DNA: TGTGCCAGCAGCCTTACCAGGGGCACTGAAGCTTTCTTT.

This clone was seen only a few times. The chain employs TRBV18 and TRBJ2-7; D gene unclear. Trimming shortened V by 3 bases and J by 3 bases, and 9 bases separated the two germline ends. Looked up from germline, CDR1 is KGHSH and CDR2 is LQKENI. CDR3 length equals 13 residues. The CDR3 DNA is TGTGCCAGCTCACCCGCGAGGAACTACGAGCAGTACTTC. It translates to CASSPARNYEQYF.

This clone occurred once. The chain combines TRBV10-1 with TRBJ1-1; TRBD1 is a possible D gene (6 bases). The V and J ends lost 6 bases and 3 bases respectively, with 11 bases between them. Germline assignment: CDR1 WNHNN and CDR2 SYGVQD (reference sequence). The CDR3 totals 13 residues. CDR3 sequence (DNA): TGCGCCAGCAGATCGGACAGTCACACTGAAGCTTTCTTT. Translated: CASRSDSHTEAFF.

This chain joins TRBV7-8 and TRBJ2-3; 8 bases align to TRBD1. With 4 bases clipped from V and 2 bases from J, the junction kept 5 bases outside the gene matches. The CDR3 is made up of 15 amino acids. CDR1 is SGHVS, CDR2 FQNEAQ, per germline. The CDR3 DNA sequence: TGTGCCAGCAGCTCCCGACAGGGGTTCACAGATACGCAGTATTTT. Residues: CASSSRQGFTDTQYF.

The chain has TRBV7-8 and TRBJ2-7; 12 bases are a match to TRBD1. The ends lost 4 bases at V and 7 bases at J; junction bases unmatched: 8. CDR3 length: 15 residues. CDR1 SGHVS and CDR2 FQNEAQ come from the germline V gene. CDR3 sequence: CASSSRDRGPEEQYF. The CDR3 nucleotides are TGTGCCAGCAGCTCCCGGGACAGGGGGCCTGAAGAGCAGTACTTC.

The CDR3 sequence is CASSLNAALYTEAFF. The CDR3 bases are TGTGCCAGCAGCTTGAATGCGGCCCTCTACACTGAAGCTTTCTTT. The chain is built from TRBV5-5 and TRBJ1-1; D not certain. Germline V gives CDR1 SGHKS, CDR2 YYEKEE (reference sequence). The length of the CDR3 is 15 residues. Trimming stripped 1 base from V and 3 bases from J, with 13 bases between.

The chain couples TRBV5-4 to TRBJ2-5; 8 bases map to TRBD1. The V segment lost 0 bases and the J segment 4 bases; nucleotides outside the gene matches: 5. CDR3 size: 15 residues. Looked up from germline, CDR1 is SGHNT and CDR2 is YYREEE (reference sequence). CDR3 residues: CASSLVRGQGETQYF. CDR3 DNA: TGTGCCAGCAGCTTGGTCAGGGGGCAAGGAGAGACCCAGTACTTC.

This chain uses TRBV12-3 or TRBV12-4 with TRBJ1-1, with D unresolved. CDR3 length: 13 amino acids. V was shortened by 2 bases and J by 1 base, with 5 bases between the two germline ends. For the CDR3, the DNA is TGTGCCAGCAGTTTAAACGGGAACACTGAAGCTTTCTTT. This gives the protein CASSLNGNTEAFF.

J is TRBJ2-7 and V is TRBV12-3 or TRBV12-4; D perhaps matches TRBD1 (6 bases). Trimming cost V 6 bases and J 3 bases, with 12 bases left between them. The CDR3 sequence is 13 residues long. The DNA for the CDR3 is TGTGCCAGCAGGGTCAGGGGTGGCTACGAGCAGTACTTC. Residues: CASRVRGGYEQYF.

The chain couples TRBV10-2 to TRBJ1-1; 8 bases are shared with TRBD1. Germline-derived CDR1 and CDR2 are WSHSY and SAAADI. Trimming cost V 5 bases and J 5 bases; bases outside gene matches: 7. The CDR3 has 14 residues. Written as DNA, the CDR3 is TGCGCCAGCAGTACAATTACAGGGGGAACTGAAGCTTTCTTT. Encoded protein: CASSTITGGTEAFF.

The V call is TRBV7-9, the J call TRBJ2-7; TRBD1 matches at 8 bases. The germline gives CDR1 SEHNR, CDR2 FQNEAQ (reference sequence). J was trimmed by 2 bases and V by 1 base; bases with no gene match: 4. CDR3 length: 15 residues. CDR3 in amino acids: CASSLESGGAYEQYF. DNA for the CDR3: TGTGCCAGCAGCTTAGAGTCAGGGGGCGCCTACGAGCAGTACTTC.

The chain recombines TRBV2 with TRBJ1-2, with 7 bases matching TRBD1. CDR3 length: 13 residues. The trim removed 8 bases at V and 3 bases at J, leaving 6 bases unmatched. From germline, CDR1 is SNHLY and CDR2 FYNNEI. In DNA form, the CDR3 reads TGTGCCAGCGGCCGGGGACAGTACTATGGCTACACCTTC. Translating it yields CASGRGQYYGYTF.

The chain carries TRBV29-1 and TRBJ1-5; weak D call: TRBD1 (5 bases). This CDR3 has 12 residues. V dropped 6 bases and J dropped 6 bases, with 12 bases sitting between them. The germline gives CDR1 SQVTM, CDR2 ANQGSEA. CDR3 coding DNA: TGCAGCGTCCGCAGGGAAGGTCAGCCCCAGCATTTT. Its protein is CSVRREGQPQHF.

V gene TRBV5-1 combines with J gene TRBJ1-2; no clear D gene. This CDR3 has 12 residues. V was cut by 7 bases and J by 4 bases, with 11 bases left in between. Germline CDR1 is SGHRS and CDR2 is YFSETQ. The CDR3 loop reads CASHGIGYGYTF. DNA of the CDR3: TGCGCCAGCCACGGGATAGGCTATGGCTACACCTTC. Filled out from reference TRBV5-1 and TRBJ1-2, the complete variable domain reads KAGVTQTPRYLIKTRGQQVTLSCSPISGHRSVSWYQQTPGQGLQFLFEYFSETQRNKGNFPGRFSGRQFSNSRSEMNVSTLELGDSALYLCASHGIGYGYTFGSGTRLTVV.

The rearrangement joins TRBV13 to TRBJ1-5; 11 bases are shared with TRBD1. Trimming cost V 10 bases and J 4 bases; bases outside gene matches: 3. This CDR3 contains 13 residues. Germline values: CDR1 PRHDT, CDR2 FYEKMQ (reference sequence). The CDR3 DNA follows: TGTGCCACTGGGACAGGGGGAAATCAGCCCCAGCATTTT. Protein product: CATGTGGNQPQHF.

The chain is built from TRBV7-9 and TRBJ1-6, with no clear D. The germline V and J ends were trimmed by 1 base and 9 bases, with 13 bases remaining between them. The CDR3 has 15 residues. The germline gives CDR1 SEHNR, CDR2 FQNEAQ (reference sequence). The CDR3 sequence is CASSLEWGEGSPLHF. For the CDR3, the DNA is TGTGCCAGCAGCTTAGAGTGGGGTGAGGGTTCACCCCTCCACTTT.

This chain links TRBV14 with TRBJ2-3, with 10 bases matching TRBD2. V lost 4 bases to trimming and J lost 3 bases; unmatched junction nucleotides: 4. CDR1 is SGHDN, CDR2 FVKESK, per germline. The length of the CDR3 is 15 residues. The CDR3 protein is CASSPGLAMTDTQYF. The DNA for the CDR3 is TGTGCCAGCAGCCCGGGACTAGCGATGACAGATACGCAGTATTTT.

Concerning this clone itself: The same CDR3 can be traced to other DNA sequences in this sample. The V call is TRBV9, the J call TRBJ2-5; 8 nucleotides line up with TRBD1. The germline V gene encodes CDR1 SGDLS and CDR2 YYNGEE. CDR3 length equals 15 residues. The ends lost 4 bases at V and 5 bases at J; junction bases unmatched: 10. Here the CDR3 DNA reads TGTGCCAGCAGCCTGGCGTCAGGGGGCGCGGAGACCCAGTACTTC. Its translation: CASSLASGGAETQYF.

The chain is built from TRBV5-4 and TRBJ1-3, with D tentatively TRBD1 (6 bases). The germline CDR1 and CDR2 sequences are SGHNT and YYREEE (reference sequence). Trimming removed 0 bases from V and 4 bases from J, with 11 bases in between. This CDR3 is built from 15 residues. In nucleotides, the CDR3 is TGTGCCAGCAGCTTGGCCCCTGGACAGGGAAACACCATATATTTT. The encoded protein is CASSLAPGQGNTIYF. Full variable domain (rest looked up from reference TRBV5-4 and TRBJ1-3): ETGVTQSPTHLIKTRGQQVTLRCSSQSGHNTVSWYQQALGQGPQFIFQYYREEENGRGNFPPRFSGLQFPNYSSELNVNALELDDSALYLCASSLAPGQGNTIYFGEGSWLTVV.

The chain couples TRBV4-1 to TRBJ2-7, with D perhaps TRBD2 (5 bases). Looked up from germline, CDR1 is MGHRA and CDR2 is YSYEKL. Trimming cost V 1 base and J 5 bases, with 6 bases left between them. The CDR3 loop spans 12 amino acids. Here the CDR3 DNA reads TGCGCCAGCAGCCAAGTAGCGAACGAGCAGTACTTC. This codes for CASSQVANEQYF.

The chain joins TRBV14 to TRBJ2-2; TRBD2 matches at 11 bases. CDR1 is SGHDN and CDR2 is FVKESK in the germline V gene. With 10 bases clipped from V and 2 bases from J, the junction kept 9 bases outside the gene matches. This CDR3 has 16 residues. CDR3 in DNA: TGTGCCACCAAGCCACTAGCGGGGGTCAACACCGGGGAGCTGTTTTTT. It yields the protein CATKPLAGVNTGELFF.

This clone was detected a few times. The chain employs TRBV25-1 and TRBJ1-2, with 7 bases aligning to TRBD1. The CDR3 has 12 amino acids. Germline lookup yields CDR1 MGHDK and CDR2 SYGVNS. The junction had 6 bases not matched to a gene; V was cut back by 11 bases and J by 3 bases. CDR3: CAGWDSHYGYTF. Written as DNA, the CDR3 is TGTGCCGGATGGGACAGCCACTATGGCTACACCTTC.

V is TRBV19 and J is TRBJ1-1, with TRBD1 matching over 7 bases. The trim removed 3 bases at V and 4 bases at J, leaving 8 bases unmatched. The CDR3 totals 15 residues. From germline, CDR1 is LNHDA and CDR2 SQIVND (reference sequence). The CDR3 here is CASSILQGLGTEAFF. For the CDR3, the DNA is TGTGCCAGTAGTATTCTACAGGGGTTGGGCACTGAAGCTTTCTTT.

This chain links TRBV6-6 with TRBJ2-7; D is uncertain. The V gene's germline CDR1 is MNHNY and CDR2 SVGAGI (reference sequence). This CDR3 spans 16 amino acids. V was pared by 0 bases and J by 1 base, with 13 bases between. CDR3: CASSYSSLSQSYEQYF. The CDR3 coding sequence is TGTGCCAGCAGTTACTCGAGTTTGTCACAGTCCTACGAGCAGTACTTC.

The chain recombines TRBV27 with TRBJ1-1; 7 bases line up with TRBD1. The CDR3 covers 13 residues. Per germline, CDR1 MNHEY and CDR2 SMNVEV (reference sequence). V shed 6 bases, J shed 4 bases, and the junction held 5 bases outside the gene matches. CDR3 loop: CASRPTGFTEAFF. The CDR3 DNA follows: TGTGCCAGCAGACCGACAGGGTTCACTGAAGCTTTCTTT.

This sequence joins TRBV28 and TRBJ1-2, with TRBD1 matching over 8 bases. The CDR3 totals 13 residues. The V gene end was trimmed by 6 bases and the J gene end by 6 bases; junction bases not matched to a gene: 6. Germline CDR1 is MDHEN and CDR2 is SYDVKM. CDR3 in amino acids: CASSQDRVDGYTF. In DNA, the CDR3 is TGTGCCAGCAGCCAGGACAGGGTCGATGGCTACACCTTC.